The rows below give T cell receptor beta chains drawn from one sample of a study of T-cell reconstitution after alpha-beta-depleted transplantation in children. MiXCR, run by TCRdb on the PCR reads, gives a single entry per CDR3 protein. In the table there are hundreds of thousands of distinct CDR3 sequences, roughly 13% of which are singletons. Sequenced here: PBMCs, mostly from graft donor cells, sampled 360 days after TCRalphabeta/CD19-depleted stem cell transplant. Receptors originate from a male patient between 5 and 17 years old who had a stem cell transplant for acute myeloid leukemia, so the T cells may come from the graft donor. Both conserved end residues are part of each CDR3. Each record gives: J gene, D gene, V gene, clone size, CDR3 protein, CDR3 DNA. A D gene is named only where the DNA matches it firmly. Clone size is given for some rows only: seen once, a few or many times, or a class if the clone is expanded.

J gene: TRBJ2-3; D gene: .; V gene: TRBV4-3; clone size: few; CDR3 protein: CASSQDHRVGPDTQYF; CDR3 DNA: TGCGCCAGCAGCCAAGACCACAGGGTCGGTCCAGATACGCAGTATTTT
J gene: TRBJ2-2; D gene: .; V gene: TRBV12-3/TRBV12-4; clone size: many; CDR3 protein: CASSLLLNTGELFF; CDR3 DNA: TGTGCCAGCAGTTTACTACTGAACACCGGGGAGCTGTTTTTT
J gene: TRBJ2-1; D gene: .; V gene: TRBV24-1; clone size: few; CDR3 protein: CATSESGTIHREQFF; CDR3 DNA: TGTGCCACCAGTGAAAGCGGGACAATACATCGAGAGCAGTTCTTC
J gene: TRBJ2-7; D gene: .; V gene: TRBV23-1; clone size: .; CDR3 protein: CASPSMDPRGEQYF; CDR3 DNA: TGCGCCAGTCCTTCGATGGACCCCCGGGGGGAGCAGTACTTC
J gene: TRBJ2-7; D gene: .; V gene: TRBV20-1; clone size: many; CDR3 protein: CSARSGIYYEQYF; CDR3 DNA: TGCAGTGCTAGGTCAGGGATTTACTACGAGCAGTACTTC
J gene: TRBJ2-2; D gene: TRBD1; V gene: TRBV4-3; clone size: .; CDR3 protein: CASSQEAVGQGANTGELFF; CDR3 DNA: TGCGCCAGCAGCCAAGAAGCGGTGGGACAGGGGGCGAACACCGGGGAGCTGTTTTTT
J gene: TRBJ1-1; D gene: .; V gene: TRBV11-2; clone size: few; CDR3 protein: CASSLVWQGGAEAFF; CDR3 DNA: TGTGCCAGCAGCTTAGTATGGCAGGGAGGAGCTGAAGCTTTCTTT
J gene: TRBJ1-2; D gene: TRBD1; V gene: TRBV28; clone size: few; CDR3 protein: CASSARRQGNYGYTF; CDR3 DNA: TGTGCCAGCAGCGCCCGGAGACAGGGGAACTATGGCTACACCTTC
J gene: TRBJ2-3; D gene: .; V gene: TRBV14; clone size: .; CDR3 protein: CASSFGFFTSTDTQYF; CDR3 DNA: TGTGCCAGCAGTTTCGGGTTTTTCACTAGCACAGATACGCAGTATTTT
J gene: TRBJ2-1; D gene: .; V gene: TRBV20-1; clone size: .; CDR3 protein: CSARSHGGPSYNEQFF; CDR3 DNA: TGCAGTGCTAGATCTCACGGGGGCCCCTCCTACAATGAGCAGTTCTTC
J gene: TRBJ2-3; D gene: TRBD2; V gene: TRBV12-3/TRBV12-4; clone size: many; CDR3 protein: CASSLRAGGPPDTQYF; CDR3 DNA: TGTGCCAGCAGTTTACGAGCGGGAGGGCCCCCAGATACGCAGTATTTT
J gene: TRBJ2-7; D gene: .; V gene: TRBV28; clone size: many; CDR3 protein: CASSPNSGILHEQYF; CDR3 DNA: TGTGCCAGCAGCCCCAATAGCGGCATTTTACACGAGCAGTACTTC
J gene: TRBJ2-5; D gene: .; V gene: TRBV7-9; clone size: many; CDR3 protein: CASSWTFRETQYF; CDR3 DNA: TGTGCCAGCAGTTGGACCTTCCGGGAGACCCAGTACTTC
J gene: TRBJ2-1; D gene: .; V gene: TRBV15; clone size: many; CDR3 protein: CATSRGVNSYNEQFF; CDR3 DNA: TGTGCCACCAGCAGAGGGGTAAACTCCTACAATGAGCAGTTCTTC
J gene: TRBJ2-1; D gene: .; V gene: TRBV29-1; clone size: .; CDR3 protein: CSVARTFDNEQFF; CDR3 DNA: TGCAGCGTTGCCAGGACCTTCGACAATGAGCAGTTCTTC
J gene: TRBJ2-3; D gene: .; V gene: TRBV5-8; clone size: .; CDR3 protein: CASSGGARVGTDTQYF; CDR3 DNA: TGTGCCAGCAGCGGGGGAGCTAGAGTCGGCACAGATACGCAGTATTTT
J gene: TRBJ2-7; D gene: .; V gene: TRBV7-9; clone size: many; CDR3 protein: CASSSILAAYEQYF; CDR3 DNA: TGTGCCAGCAGCAGTATCTTAGCGGCTTACGAGCAGTACTTC
J gene: TRBJ1-5; D gene: .; V gene: TRBV5-1; clone size: .; CDR3 protein: CASSGDGQPNQPQHF; CDR3 DNA: TGCGCCAGCAGCGGAGACGGACAGCCCAATCAGCCCCAGCATTTT
J gene: TRBJ2-4; D gene: .; V gene: TRBV29-1; clone size: many; CDR3 protein: CSASVTQLQNIQYF; CDR3 DNA: TGCAGCGCCTCGGTCACCCAACTTCAGAACATTCAGTACTTC
J gene: TRBJ2-2; D gene: .; V gene: TRBV5-1; clone size: many; CDR3 protein: CASSRVSGPNTGELFF; CDR3 DNA: TGCGCCAGCAGCAGGGTATCCGGCCCCAACACCGGGGAGCTGTTTTTT
J gene: TRBJ2-7; D gene: .; V gene: TRBV7-2; clone size: few; CDR3 protein: CASSSRTTNYEQYF; CDR3 DNA: TGTGCCAGCAGCTCACGGACTACAAACTACGAGCAGTACTTC
J gene: TRBJ2-1; D gene: TRBD2; V gene: TRBV12-3/TRBV12-4; clone size: few; CDR3 protein: CASSPGWLAGEGYNEQFF; CDR3 DNA: TGTGCCAGCAGCCCAGGCTGGCTAGCGGGAGAGGGGTACAATGAGCAGTTCTTC
J gene: TRBJ2-3; D gene: .; V gene: TRBV18; clone size: many; CDR3 protein: CASSPRSGLGTDTQYF; CDR3 DNA: TGTGCCAGCTCACCACGTAGCGGCCTCGGCACAGATACGCAGTATTTT
J gene: TRBJ2-7; D gene: TRBD1; V gene: TRBV20-1; clone size: few; CDR3 protein: CSARTGTGGGEQYF; CDR3 DNA: TGCAGTGCTAGAACCGGGACAGGGGGGGGAGAGCAGTACTTC
J gene: TRBJ2-1; D gene: .; V gene: TRBV10-3; clone size: few; CDR3 protein: CAISSGWTYNEQFF; CDR3 DNA: TGTGCCATCAGCTCAGGGTGGACCTACAATGAGCAGTTCTTC
J gene: TRBJ2-4; D gene: TRBD1; V gene: TRBV29-1; clone size: few; CDR3 protein: CSVEGTGHTENIQYF; CDR3 DNA: TGCAGCGTTGAGGGGACAGGCCACACCGAAAACATTCAGTACTTC
J gene: TRBJ1-1; D gene: .; V gene: TRBV5-1; clone size: few; CDR3 protein: CASSLGIDFEAFF; CDR3 DNA: TGCGCCAGCAGCTTGGGAATTGACTTCGAAGCTTTCTTT
J gene: TRBJ2-1; D gene: .; V gene: TRBV28; clone size: few; CDR3 protein: CASSLFRNEQFF; CDR3 DNA: TGTGCCAGCAGTTTATTCCGGAATGAGCAGTTCTTC
J gene: TRBJ1-1; D gene: TRBD1; V gene: TRBV29-1; clone size: .; CDR3 protein: CSVPRLRTGGTEAFF; CDR3 DNA: TGCAGCGTTCCCCGTTTACGGACAGGGGGCACTGAAGCTTTCTTT
J gene: TRBJ2-3; D gene: TRBD2; V gene: TRBV18; clone size: few; CDR3 protein: CASSPGLAGVGTDTQYF; CDR3 DNA: TGTGCCAGCTCACCAGGACTAGCGGGAGTGGGTACAGATACGCAGTATTTT
J gene: TRBJ2-7; D gene: .; V gene: TRBV7-2; clone size: few; CDR3 protein: CASSQGTYSLYEQYF; CDR3 DNA: TGTGCCAGCAGCCAAGGGACCTACTCCCTATACGAGCAGTACTTC
J gene: TRBJ2-1; D gene: .; V gene: TRBV28; clone size: few; CDR3 protein: CASSGLPPLNEQFF; CDR3 DNA: TGTGCCAGCAGTGGACTTCCCCCTCTCAATGAGCAGTTCTTC
J gene: TRBJ2-3; D gene: TRBD2; V gene: TRBV25-1; clone size: .; CDR3 protein: CASSSITSGVSTDTQYF; CDR3 DNA: TGTGCCAGCTCCTCCATCACTAGCGGGGTTAGCACAGATACGCAGTATTTT
J gene: TRBJ2-3; D gene: .; V gene: TRBV4-1; clone size: few; CDR3 protein: CASSQGLPTDTQYF; CDR3 DNA: TGCGCCAGCAGCCAAGGACTTCCCACAGATACGCAGTATTTT
J gene: TRBJ2-7; D gene: TRBD2; V gene: TRBV12-3/TRBV12-4; clone size: once; CDR3 protein: CASTPSGTSGEREQYF; CDR3 DNA: TGTGCCAGCACCCCCTCCGGGACTAGCGGAGAAAGAGAGCAGTACTTC
J gene: TRBJ1-1; D gene: .; V gene: TRBV20-1; clone size: .; CDR3 protein: CSAGGLSNTEAFF; CDR3 DNA: TGCAGTGCCGGGGGCCTTTCGAACACTGAAGCTTTCTTT
J gene: TRBJ2-1; D gene: TRBD2; V gene: TRBV28; clone size: few; CDR3 protein: CASSLRGGRAYHNEQFF; CDR3 DNA: TGTGCCAGCAGTTTACGAGGCGGGAGGGCCTACCACAATGAGCAGTTCTTC
J gene: TRBJ2-7; D gene: .; V gene: TRBV7-8; clone size: .; CDR3 protein: CASSSRAAQSYEQYF; CDR3 DNA: TGTGCCAGCAGTTCCCGTGCGGCCCAATCCTACGAGCAGTACTTC
J gene: TRBJ1-2; D gene: TRBD1; V gene: TRBV19; clone size: few; CDR3 protein: CASSPGQGARGYTF; CDR3 DNA: TGTGCCAGTAGTCCCGGACAGGGGGCACGTGGCTACACCTTC
J gene: TRBJ2-2; D gene: .; V gene: TRBV29-1; clone size: many; CDR3 protein: CSVEVGGTPTGELFF; CDR3 DNA: TGCAGCGTTGAAGTAGGGGGAACTCCCACCGGGGAGCTGTTTTTT
J gene: TRBJ2-3; D gene: TRBD2; V gene: TRBV7-8; clone size: few; CDR3 protein: CASSLLAGVSTDTQYF; CDR3 DNA: TGTGCCAGCAGCCTTCTAGCGGGGGTTAGCACAGATACGCAGTATTTT
J gene: TRBJ2-7; D gene: TRBD2; V gene: TRBV20-1; clone size: few; CDR3 protein: CSARGLVAYEQYF; CDR3 DNA: TGCAGTGCTAGGGGACTAGTAGCCTACGAGCAGTACTTC
J gene: TRBJ2-7; D gene: .; V gene: TRBV7-3; clone size: .; CDR3 protein: CASSPGAGSYEQYF; CDR3 DNA: TGTGCCAGCAGTCCCGGTGCCGGGTCCTACGAGCAGTACTTC
J gene: TRBJ2-1; D gene: TRBD2; V gene: TRBV24-1; clone size: few; CDR3 protein: CATSERLAGVYNEQFF; CDR3 DNA: TGTGCCACCAGTGAGCGACTAGCGGGAGTATATAATGAGCAGTTCTTC
J gene: TRBJ1-2; D gene: .; V gene: TRBV6-1; clone size: .; CDR3 protein: CASSPIDRPNYGYTF; CDR3 DNA: TGTGCCAGCAGTCCCATAGACAGGCCTAACTATGGCTACACCTTC
J gene: TRBJ2-2; D gene: TRBD1; V gene: TRBV20-1; clone size: few; CDR3 protein: CSAPGGSNTGELFF; CDR3 DNA: TGCAGTGCCCCAGGGGGCTCGAACACCGGGGAGCTGTTTTTT
J gene: TRBJ1-2; D gene: .; V gene: TRBV5-5; clone size: .; CDR3 protein: CASSLEDSHAYGYTF; CDR3 DNA: TGTGCCAGCAGCTTGGAGGACAGCCACGCCTATGGCTACACCTTC
J gene: TRBJ2-5; D gene: .; V gene: TRBV10-3; clone size: few; CDR3 protein: CAISEAGRWETQYF; CDR3 DNA: TGTGCCATCAGTGAGGCAGGCAGATGGGAGACCCAGTACTTC
J gene: TRBJ2-4; D gene: .; V gene: TRBV23-1; clone size: .; CDR3 protein: CASSHRGGTDIQYF; CDR3 DNA: TGCGCCAGCAGTCACAGGGGGGGAACAGACATTCAGTACTTC
J gene: TRBJ2-4; D gene: TRBD2; V gene: TRBV5-8; clone size: .; CDR3 protein: CASRQHSSSGSSIQYF; CDR3 DNA: TGTGCCAGCAGGCAACATTCCTCTAGCGGGAGTTCCATTCAGTACTTC
J gene: TRBJ2-2; D gene: .; V gene: TRBV5-1; clone size: .; CDR3 protein: CASSGTDIHTGELFF; CDR3 DNA: TGCGCCAGCAGCGGGACTGACATCCACACCGGGGAGCTGTTTTTT
J gene: TRBJ2-2; D gene: TRBD1; V gene: TRBV11-2; clone size: once; CDR3 protein: CASSSKSPPDRGHTGELFF; CDR3 DNA: TGTGCCAGCAGCTCAAAGTCCCCTCCGGACAGGGGGCACACCGGGGAGCTGTTTTTT
J gene: TRBJ2-7; D gene: .; V gene: TRBV15; clone size: few; CDR3 protein: CATSRGPREQYF; CDR3 DNA: TGTGCCACCAGCCGAGGTCCTCGGGAGCAGTACTTC
J gene: TRBJ2-7; D gene: TRBD2; V gene: TRBV6-5; clone size: .; CDR3 protein: CASSSLAGGSLYEQYF; CDR3 DNA: TGTGCCAGCAGTTCACTAGCGGGAGGTTCCTTATACGAGCAGTACTTC
J gene: TRBJ2-2; D gene: TRBD1; V gene: TRBV29-1; clone size: many; CDR3 protein: CSVEGGRGQIAGELFF; CDR3 DNA: TGCAGCGTTGAAGGAGGCAGGGGGCAAATAGCCGGGGAGCTGTTTTTT
J gene: TRBJ2-1; D gene: .; V gene: TRBV7-2; clone size: few; CDR3 protein: CASSVTSFNEQFF; CDR3 DNA: TGTGCCAGCAGCGTAACTAGTTTCAATGAGCAGTTCTTC
J gene: TRBJ2-7; D gene: TRBD2; V gene: TRBV12-3/TRBV12-4; clone size: .; CDR3 protein: CASSHGTSGTYEQYF; CDR3 DNA: TGTGCCAGCAGTCACGGGACTAGCGGAACCTACGAGCAGTACTTC